This TCR beta chain was captured by sequencing in a study of technical replicates of blood from a handful of donors. Only in-frame clones appear in the TCRdb table, and some are missing; sequencing was by immunoSEQ multiplex PCR. The repertoire holds over 55,000 clones, about 90% seen once, with about 5.2% in the top ten. The germline V gene has CDR1 SGHAT and CDR2 FQNNGV. V lost 5 bases to trimming and J lost 7 bases; unmatched junction nucleotides: 5. The CDR3 is 15 residues long. The genes are TRBV11-2 and TRBJ2-1, with 13 positions matching TRBD2. The sequenced material came from PBMCs. The sequence was collected from a human donor in good health. Some clones in this sample may be carry-over from other donors' samples. The CDR3 protein is CASSVTSGGINEQFF. CDR3 nucleotide sequence: TGTGCCAGCAGCGTGACTAGCGGGGGGATAAATGAGCAGTTCTTC.